The next 23 T cell receptor beta chains were all read from a single sample in a study of STAT5B mutations in CD4+ large granular lymphocyte leukemia. Clones were read by immunoSEQ multiplex PCR, and TCRdb kept only the in-frame ones, dropping some. The sample shows almost 20,000 clones, 84% of them seen only once. Specimen: CD4+ T cells from blood buffy coats. Receptor source: a human donor in good health.

The chain couples TRBV2 to TRBJ1-5; maybe TRBD1 (5 bases). The CDR3 is 14 amino acids. With 4 bases removed from V and 7 bases from J, the gap between germline ends came to 14 bases. The germline gives CDR1 SNHLY, CDR2 FYNNEI. CDR3 sequence reads: CASSAQGTGQPQHF. The DNA of the CDR3 is TGTGCCAGCAGTGCCCAGGGTACAGGACAGCCCCAGCATTTT.

The chain couples TRBV6-6 to TRBJ2-5, with 11 bases aligning to TRBD2. CDR3 length equals 15 residues. CDR1 is MNHNY, CDR2 SVGAGI, per germline (reference sequence). The J segment lost 4 bases and the V segment lost 6 bases, leaving 7 bases of the junction unmatched. CDR3 bases: TGTGCCAGCAGGTCGGGACTAGCGGTCGCAGAGACCCAGTACTTC. Translated, it gives CASRSGLAVAETQYF.

V gene TRBV20-1 combines with J gene TRBJ2-2; tentative D call: TRBD2 (5 bases). The V gene lost 6 bases and the J gene lost 6 bases, with 8 bases spanning the gap. CDR1 and CDR2 from the germline V gene are DFQATT and SNEGSKA (reference sequence). The CDR3 loop spans 11 amino acids. The CDR3 sequence: CSAPRAGELFF. CDR3 sequence (DNA): TGCAGTGCCCCGAGGGCCGGGGAGCTGTTTTTT.

The V call is TRBV29-1, the J call TRBJ1-1; 7 bases line up with TRBD1. The CDR3 runs to 13 residues. Germline V gene sequence: CDR1 SQVTM, CDR2 ANQGSEA. V lost 7 bases to trimming and J lost 3 bases; unmatched junction nucleotides: 8. As DNA, the CDR3 is TGCAGCGCGGGGGAGGGGGCCTACACTGAAGCTTTCTTT. This translates into CSAGEGAYTEAFF.

This clone was recorded only once. At the DNA level, this CDR3 is encoded by other sequences in the same sample as well. The chain links TRBV4-1 to TRBJ1-5, with D unresolved. CDR3 length: 14 amino acids. Germline V lookup: CDR1 MGHRA, CDR2 YSYEKL. V dropped 2 bases and J dropped 2 bases, with 7 bases sitting between them. CDR3 in amino acids: CASSQRQGNQPQHF. In DNA, the CDR3 is TGCGCCAGCAGCCAACGTCAAGGCAATCAGCCCCAGCATTTT.

This clone was found a few times. The chain is built from TRBV29-1 and TRBJ1-4; 9 bases agree with TRBD1. V lost 6 bases to trimming and J lost 5 bases; unmatched junction nucleotides: 4. The CDR3 length is 13 residues. The germline V gene has CDR1 SQVTM and CDR2 ANQGSEA. As DNA, the CDR3 is TGCAGCGTGAGAGGGACAGGGAATGAAAAACTGTTTTTT. Translating it yields CSVRGTGNEKLFF.

The chain couples TRBV18 to TRBJ2-1; TRBD2 aligns across 15 bases. Per the germline V gene, CDR1 is KGHSH and CDR2 is LQKENI. V shed 5 bases, J shed 9 bases, and the junction held 8 bases outside the gene matches. This CDR3 has 16 residues. CDR3 sequence (DNA): TGTGCCAGCTCAACGCCTGGACTAGCGGGAGGGGGTGAGCAGTTCTTC. Protein product: CASSTPGLAGGGEQFF.

This clone was detected once. This chain joins TRBV6-5 and TRBJ2-3; 8 bases map to TRBD2. Losses at the gene ends were 8 bases for V and 3 bases for J; bases not matched to a gene: 7. The CDR3 runs 14 residues. The germline CDR1 and CDR2 sequences are MNHEY and SVGAGI. CDR3 sequence reads: CASGREGLTDTQYF. As DNA, the CDR3 is TGTGCCAGCGGCCGGGAGGGCCTAACAGATACGCAGTATTTT.

The gene calls are TRBV6-1 and TRBJ2-3; 9 nucleotides line up with TRBD2. Per the germline V gene, CDR1 is MNHNS and CDR2 is SASEGT. Trimming took 8 bases from V and 1 from J; bases not matched to a gene: 4. The CDR3 is 14 residues long. CDR3 nucleotides: TGTGCCAGCCGACTAGCGGAACGCACAGATACGCAGTATTTT. This sequence encodes CASRLAERTDTQYF.

The chain employs TRBV6-5 and TRBJ2-2; TRBD2 matches at 9 bases. The CDR3 runs to 15 residues. The V gene end was trimmed by 7 bases and the J gene end by 4 bases; junction bases not matched to a gene: 7. Per germline, CDR1 MNHEY and CDR2 SVGAGI. CDR3 in amino acids: CASMKASGITGELFF. CDR3 nucleotides: TGTGCCAGCATGAAGGCTAGCGGGATCACCGGGGAGCTGTTTTTT.

This CDR3 reads CASSVRAGLFDDTQYF. The CDR3 DNA reads as TGTGCCAGCAGCGTCCGAGCTGGACTTTTTGATGATACGCAGTATTTT. The rearrangement joins TRBV5-6 to TRBJ2-3, with TRBD2 as a possible D gene (5 bases). Germline V gene sequence: CDR1 SGHDT, CDR2 YYEEEE. Trimming took 4 bases from V and 6 from J, leaving 21 bases between them. This CDR3 has 16 amino acids.

The chain combines TRBV7-9 with TRBJ1-1, with 7 bases identical to TRBD1. This CDR3 is 15 amino acids long. After removal of 3 bases from V and 3 bases from J, the junction contained 7 bases not matched to a gene. The germline gives CDR1 SEHNR, CDR2 FQNEAQ (reference sequence). CDR3 sequence (DNA): TGTGCCAGCAGCTTGTATGGGGACAGCCACACTGAAGCTTTCTTT. It translates to CASSLYGDSHTEAFF.

The rearrangement links TRBV5-1 to TRBJ2-3; the match to TRBD2 covers 8 bases. J gave up 2 bases and V 8 bases, and 10 bases lay outside the gene matches. Germline V gene data show CDR1 as SGHRS and CDR2 as YFSETQ. The CDR3 is 15 amino acids. CDR3 DNA: TGCGCCAGTATCCCCAGTAGCGGGACCACAGATACGCAGTATTTT. This codes for CASIPSSGTTDTQYF.

The V call is TRBV6-1, the J call TRBJ1-1; D unclear. CDR3 size: 11 residues. V dropped 4 bases and J dropped 6 bases, with 6 bases sitting between them. Germline values: CDR1 MNHNS, CDR2 SASEGT. The CDR3 reads CASSGGAEAFF. DNA for the CDR3: TGTGCCAGCAGTGGTGGTGCTGAAGCTTTCTTT.

J is TRBJ2-7 and V is TRBV7-2, with 11 bases matching TRBD2. After removal of 2 bases from V and 6 bases from J, the junction contained 12 bases not matched to a gene. Germline V gene lookup returns CDR1 SGHTA and CDR2 FQGNSA. The CDR3 loop spans 17 amino acids. CDR3 sequence reads: CASSLYPGLAGGPEQYF. CDR3 sequence (DNA): TGTGCCAGCAGCTTATATCCAGGGCTAGCGGGAGGTCCCGAGCAGTACTTC.

The gene calls are TRBV2 and TRBJ1-5; tentatively, D is TRBD1 (6 bases). V lost 3 bases, J lost 7 bases, and 7 bases lay in between. Germline V lookup: CDR1 SNHLY, CDR2 FYNNEI. The CDR3 runs to 12 residues. In DNA, the CDR3 is TGTGCCAGCAGTGAGGACAGCCAGCCCCAGCATTTT. Its protein product is CASSEDSQPQHF. Full variable domain (outside the CDR3, taken from reference TRBV2 and TRBJ1-5): EPEVTQTPSHQVTQMGQEVILRCVPISNHLYFYWYRQILGQKVEFLVSFYNNEISEKSEIFDDQFSVERPDGSNFTLKIRSTKLEDSAMYFCASSEDSQPQHFGDGTRLSIL.

V and J are TRBV6-5 and TRBJ1-2; D remains ambiguous. V gave up 2 bases and J gave up 4 bases, with 11 bases separating them. Germline loops: CDR1 MNHEY, CDR2 SVGAGI. The CDR3 loop spans 14 amino acids. CDR3 nucleotide sequence: TGTGCCAGCAGTTACCATCAGGAGAGCTATGGCTACACCTTC. Its protein is CASSYHQESYGYTF.

V and J are TRBV29-1 and TRBJ2-5, with TRBD1 matching 7 bases. The CDR3 has 14 amino acids. The junction had 9 bases not matched to a gene; V was cut back by 3 bases and J by 5 bases. Germline lookup yields CDR1 SQVTM and CDR2 ANQGSEA. The CDR3 here is CSVDGLGGMETQYF. The CDR3 region has the DNA TGCAGCGTTGACGGCCTAGGGGGCATGGAGACCCAGTACTTC.

This chain links TRBV14 with TRBJ1-2, with no clear D. Deletions cut 2 bases from V and 2 bases from J, with 6 bases between. The CDR3 loop spans 13 amino acids. Germline CDR1 SGHDN, CDR2 FVKESK. The CDR3: CASSQRPNYGYTF. CDR3 nucleotide sequence: TGTGCCAGCAGCCAACGGCCGAACTATGGCTACACCTTC.

This clone has just a few counts. The V gene is TRBV6-5, the J gene TRBJ2-7; 10 positions match TRBD1. The J segment lost 4 bases and the V segment lost 7 bases, leaving 4 bases of the junction unmatched. The V gene's germline CDR1 is MNHEY and CDR2 SVGAGI. The CDR3 runs 13 residues. The CDR3 coding sequence is TGTGCCAGCATTGACAGGGGGCGATACGAGCAGTACTTC. Its translation is CASIDRGRYEQYF.

The V call is TRBV30, the J call TRBJ2-7, with D unclear. The CDR3 runs to 13 residues. Per the germline V gene, CDR1 is GTSNPN and CDR2 is SVGIG (reference sequence). The V gene lost 0 bases and the J gene lost 2 bases, with 8 bases spanning the gap. The CDR3 bases are TGTGCCTGGAGTGTCGGGCTTGCCTACGAGCAGTACTTC. Its translation: CAWSVGLAYEQYF.

V and J are TRBV7-9 and TRBJ2-1, with D unclear. CDR1 and CDR2 (germline): SEHNR, FQNEAQ (reference sequence). The V and J ends lost 7 bases and 1 base respectively, with 14 bases between them. The CDR3 runs 15 residues. The CDR3 spells CASNSWRLSYNEQFF. The CDR3 nucleotides are TGTGCCAGCAACAGTTGGCGCCTTTCCTACAATGAGCAGTTCTTC.

The V call is TRBV6-5, the J call TRBJ1-4; perhaps TRBD1 as D (5 bases). Trimming shortened V by 7 bases and J by 3 bases, and 15 bases separated the two germline ends. The CDR3 runs 15 residues. CDR1 and CDR2 from the germline V gene are MNHEY and SVGAGI. The DNA of the CDR3 is TGTGCCAGCACCCTACAGCGAGGGGCTAATGAAAAACTGTTTTTT. Translation gives CASTLQRGANEKLFF.